The 25 T cell receptor beta chains presented below share a single source sample, sequenced in a study of blood T cell repertoires in COVID-19. Clones were sequenced by immunoSEQ multiplex PCR, and TCRdb holds only the in-frame ones, with some missing. The sample carries fewer than 300,000 clones, 84% recorded once. Sample: peripheral blood. Source of these receptors: an older person with COVID-19, enrolled during active disease.

This rearrangement joins TRBV18 to TRBJ2-1, with 11 bases lining up with TRBD1. Per the germline V gene, CDR1 is KGHSH and CDR2 is LQKENI. The junction had 15 bases not matched to a gene; V was cut back by 8 bases and J by 6 bases. This CDR3 has 17 amino acids. The CDR3 region has the DNA TGTGCCAGCGCGAGAGAAAAAACCGGGACAGGGGGCAATGAGCAGTTCTTC. Translation gives CASAREKTGTGGNEQFF.

This clone has a single count. The chain couples TRBV28 to TRBJ1-2; TRBD1 aligns across 8 bases. V was clipped by 8 bases and J by 2 bases; unmatched bases: 7. Germline V gene sequence: CDR1 MDHEN, CDR2 SYDVKM. This CDR3 is built from 14 residues. DNA of the CDR3: TGTGCCAGCCATCAGGGGGCAGGGAACTATGGCTACACCTTC. Encoded protein: CASHQGAGNYGYTF.

This chain connects TRBV6-2 or TRBV6-3 to TRBJ2-1; the D gene is possibly TRBD2 (6 bases). In germline, CDR1 is MNHEY, CDR2 SVGEGT. V was shortened by 2 bases and J by 3 bases, with 17 bases between the two germline ends. This CDR3 is 17 amino acids long. DNA for the CDR3: TGTGCCAGCAGTTACGGTATTAGCGGAAGACTCTACAATGAGCAGTTCTTC. Amino acid sequence: CASSYGISGRLYNEQFF.

This clone was found a few times. The chain links TRBV19 to TRBJ2-7; TRBD1 matches 7 bases. Unmatched junction bases numbered 9, after V lost 6 bases and J lost 1 base. Germline-derived CDR1 and CDR2 are LNHDA and SQIVND (reference sequence). The CDR3 consists of 15 residues. DNA of the CDR3: TGTGCCAGTAGACAAGCGCGGACAGGTTCCTACGAGCAGTACTTC. It specifies CASRQARTGSYEQYF.

The chain employs TRBV7-9 and TRBJ2-1, with 16 bases identical to TRBD2. Looked up from germline, CDR1 is SEHNR and CDR2 is FQNEAQ (reference sequence). CDR3 size: 18 residues. V shed 3 bases, J shed 7 bases, and the junction held 9 bases outside the gene matches. The CDR3 spells CASSFRGGGLAGGNEQFF. CDR3 nucleotides: TGTGCCAGCAGCTTCCGAGGCGGGGGACTAGCGGGAGGGAATGAGCAGTTCTTC.

This chain connects TRBV3-1 (or the pseudogene TRBV3-2) to TRBJ1-5; 10 positions agree with TRBD1. The germline gives CDR1 LGHDT, CDR2 YNNKEL (reference sequence). The CDR3 extends over 14 amino acids. V trimming: 3 bases; J trimming: 5 bases; junction bases outside the gene matches: 1. In DNA, the CDR3 is TGTGCCAGCAGCCAGGGACAGGGGCATCAGCCCCAGCATTTT. Its translation: CASSQGQGHQPQHF.

The chain employs TRBV28 and TRBJ1-5; D uncertain. The CDR3 covers 14 residues. Trimming took 5 bases from V and 5 from J, leaving 13 bases between them. The germline V gene encodes CDR1 MDHEN and CDR2 SYDVKM. The CDR3 loop is CASSHKTGYQPQHF. CDR3 nucleotides: TGTGCCAGCAGTCATAAGACTGGGTATCAGCCCCAGCATTTT.

The genes are TRBV3-1 (or the pseudogene TRBV3-2) and TRBJ2-7, with D perhaps matching TRBD1 (6 bases). This CDR3 has 14 amino acids. CDR1 is LGHDT and CDR2 is YNNKEL in the germline V gene (reference sequence). Trimming removed 3 bases at V and 1 base at J, with 10 bases between. DNA for the CDR3: TGTGCCAGCAGCCATGGGGACAATTCCTACGAGCAGTACTTC. As protein: CASSHGDNSYEQYF.

The chain uses TRBV2 and TRBJ1-6; 9 bases fit TRBD1. V lost 6 bases to trimming and J lost 6 bases; unmatched junction nucleotides: 9. Germline CDR1 SNHLY, CDR2 FYNNEI. The CDR3 consists of 16 residues. This CDR3 is CASSAGGTGSNSPLHF. The DNA of the CDR3 is TGTGCCAGCAGCGCCGGGGGGACAGGGTCTAATTCACCCCTCCACTTT.

The gene calls are TRBV6-1 and TRBJ2-5; 10 bases fit TRBD2. This CDR3 region has 15 residues. With V trimmed by 3 bases and J by 4 bases, 5 bases remained unmatched. CDR1 and CDR2 (germline): MNHNS, SASEGT. CDR3 nucleotide sequence: TGTGCCAGCAGTGACCCGGGACTAGCGAGAGAGACCCAGTACTTC. It yields the protein CASSDPGLARETQYF.

V usage is TRBV30 and J usage is TRBJ1-4; 8 bases are a match to TRBD1. CDR3 length equals 13 residues. Trimming removed 6 bases from V and 5 bases from J; junction bases left unmatched: 5. Germline CDR1 GTSNPN, CDR2 SVGIG (reference sequence). The CDR3 protein is CACSRGLNEKLFF. The DNA of the CDR3 is TGTGCCTGTTCCAGGGGGCTCAATGAAAAACTGTTTTTT. Full variable domain (remainder filled in from reference TRBV30 and TRBJ1-4): SQTIHQWPATLVQPVGSPLSLECTVEGTSNPNLYWYRQAAGRGLQLLFYSVGIGQISSEVPQNLSASRPQDRQFILSSKKLLLSDSGFYLCACSRGLNEKLFFGSGTQLSVL.

CDR3 protein: CASSLATGGWSYGYTF. The CDR3 region has the DNA TGCGCCAGCAGCTTGGCAACAGGGGGCTGGAGCTATGGCTACACCTTC. The rearrangement links TRBV5-1 to TRBJ1-2; 9 positions match TRBD1. The CDR3 loop spans 16 amino acids. J was trimmed by 4 bases and V by 0 bases; bases with no gene match: 7. The germline gives CDR1 SGHRS, CDR2 YFSETQ. Supplemented by reference TRBV5-1 and TRBJ1-2, the full variable domain reads KAGVTQTPRYLIKTRGQQVTLSCSPISGHRSVSWYQQTPGQGLQFLFEYFSETQRNKGNFPGRFSGRQFSNSRSEMNVSTLELGDSALYLCASSLATGGWSYGYTFGSGTRLTVV.

The chain couples TRBV18 to TRBJ1-5; the match to TRBD1 covers 9 bases. Trimming removed 2 bases from V and 0 bases from J; junction bases left unmatched: 5. Per the germline V gene, CDR1 is KGHSH and CDR2 is LQKENI. The CDR3 runs to 17 residues. The CDR3 reads CASSPTGTGYSNQPQHF. The CDR3 DNA reads TGTGCCAGCTCACCAACGGGGACAGGGTATAGCAATCAGCCCCAGCATTTT.

The gene calls are TRBV6-5 and TRBJ1-1; possible D gene TRBD1, 5 bases. The CDR3 runs to 12 residues. The V end was cut by 5 bases, the J end by 6 bases, with 10 bases between. Germline V gives CDR1 MNHEY, CDR2 SVGAGI. The DNA of the CDR3 is TGTGCCAGCAGTCGCTGGGGGGCTGAAGCTTTCTTT. Translating it yields CASSRWGAEAFF.

The chain links TRBV11-2 to TRBJ1-3; tentative D call: TRBD1 (6 bases). This CDR3 region has 15 residues. Trimming took off 1 base at V and 1 base at J, with 8 bases between the two ends. The V gene's germline CDR1 is SGHAT and CDR2 FQNNGV. The CDR3 loop is CASSLGGGSGNTIYF. The CDR3 region has the DNA TGTGCCAGCAGCTTAGGAGGGGGTTCTGGAAACACCATATATTTT.

The chain carries TRBV12-3 or TRBV12-4 and TRBJ1-2; D unresolved. The germline V and J ends were trimmed by 5 bases and 4 bases, with 11 bases remaining between them. The CDR3 runs 13 residues. As DNA, the CDR3 is TGTGCCAGCAGTCCCACAGAGTCCTATGGCTACACCTTC. It yields the protein CASSPTESYGYTF.

The chain uses TRBV7-2 and TRBJ1-6, with TRBD1 matching over 7 bases. CDR1 and CDR2 (germline): SGHTA, FQGNSA. The CDR3 spans 16 residues. V shed 2 bases and J 9 bases; nucleotides not matched to a gene: 10. Here the CDR3 reads CASSLRAETGFSPLHF. CDR3 nucleotide sequence: TGTGCCAGCAGCTTAAGGGCCGAGACAGGGTTTTCACCCCTCCACTTT.

In regard to this clone: One junction end disagrees with the germline gene, perhaps due to a read error. The chain combines TRBV3-1 (or the pseudogene TRBV3-2) with TRBJ1-3; D unresolved. Germline V gene sequence: CDR1 LGHDT, CDR2 YNNKEL (reference sequence). CDR3 length: 13 residues. In DNA, the CDR3 is TGTGCCTGCAGCCTATTCTTTGGAAACACCATATATTTT. It specifies CACSLFFGNTIYF.

This clone was found a few times. The junction departs from the called germline gene at one end, perhaps through a read error. This sequence joins TRBV12-3 or TRBV12-4 and TRBJ2-1, with 8 bases fitting TRBD1. This CDR3 contains 13 residues. DNA for the CDR3: TGTGCCAGCAGTTTAAGAGGAGGGACAGGTGCAATCTTC. Translating gives CASSLRGGTGAIF.

The genes are TRBV27 and TRBJ2-7; weak D call: TRBD1 (6 bases). The CDR3 covers 14 residues. V was shortened by 5 bases and J by 0 bases, with 11 bases between the two germline ends. The germline gives CDR1 MNHEY, CDR2 SMNVEV (reference sequence). The CDR3 is CASSGGESSYEQYF. As DNA, the CDR3 is TGTGCCAGCAGTGGGGGCGAGAGCTCCTACGAGCAGTACTTC.

The V gene is TRBV3-1 (or the pseudogene TRBV3-2), the J gene TRBJ1-2; 7 bases line up with TRBD1. Germline V CDR1 and CDR2: LGHDT, YNNKEL (reference sequence). After removal of 0 bases from V and 8 bases from J, the junction contained 9 bases not matched to a gene. This CDR3 is built from 15 residues. CDR3 loop: CASSQDRGQHPGYTF. CDR3 nucleotides: TGTGCCAGCAGCCAAGATCGGGGACAGCACCCGGGCTACACCTTC.

The J gene is TRBJ2-5, the V gene TRBV28; maybe TRBD1 (5 bases). V was trimmed by 2 bases and J by 4 bases, leaving 14 bases between them. The germline CDR1 and CDR2 sequences are MDHEN and SYDVKM. This CDR3 contains 15 residues. This CDR3 reads CASSLSQGPIETQYF. The CDR3 DNA is TGTGCCAGCAGTTTAAGCCAGGGCCCTATAGAGACCCAGTACTTC.

This chain links TRBV6-2 or TRBV6-3 with TRBJ2-2; D uncertain. The CDR3 is 13 residues long. V lost 4 bases and J 6 bases, leaving 9 bases between the germline ends. Per germline, CDR1 MNHEY and CDR2 SVGEGT. The CDR3, as DNA: TGTGCCAGCAGTTTAAGACTGTCCGGGGAGCTGTTTTTT. This gives the protein CASSLRLSGELFF.

The chain is built from TRBV4-1 and TRBJ2-1, with TRBD2 matching 10 bases. Trimming took 3 bases from V and 0 from J; bases not matched to a gene: 8. Germline V lookup: CDR1 MGHRA, CDR2 YSYEKL. CDR3 length: 18 amino acids. CDR3 sequence: CASSHPAGGRSSYNEQFF. Here the CDR3 DNA reads TGCGCCAGCAGCCACCCAGCGGGGGGGCGGAGCTCCTACAATGAGCAGTTCTTC.

V and J are TRBV12-3 or TRBV12-4 and TRBJ1-2; D may be TRBD1 (5 bases). The CDR3 has 12 amino acids. V was trimmed by 3 bases and J by 6 bases, leaving 8 bases between them. CDR3 nucleotide sequence: TGTGCCAGCAGTTTGGGGCTTCATGGCTACACCTTC. Translation gives CASSLGLHGYTF.